Here is one TCR beta chain with its context. Exposed participants encountered a COVID-19 case during the 2 weeks preceding study entry. The V gene lost 5 bases and the J gene lost 6 bases, with 8 bases spanning the gap. The CDR3 has 12 amino acids. CDR1 and CDR2 (germline): SEHNR, FQNEAQ (reference sequence). Clones were sequenced by immunoSEQ multiplex PCR, and TCRdb holds only the in-frame ones, with some missing. The data contain fewer than 400,000 clones, 90% to 95% of them singletons. The data were taken from a study of blood T cell repertoires in COVID-19. Study information: Acute and convalescent COVID-19 specimens originated in the United States, Italy and Spain.

Material: PBMCs or T cells enriched from blood (not recorded which). This clonotype was obtained from a woman in her twenties or thirties who had been exposed to COVID-19. V gene TRBV7-9 combines with J gene TRBJ2-1, with no clear D. CDR3 amino acids: CASSKFRNEQFF. In nucleotides, the CDR3 is TGTGCCAGCAGCAAATTCCGCAATGAGCAGTTCTTC.